This TCR beta chain was found in a study of tumor-infiltrating lymphocytes in oesophageal squamous cell carcinoma. The table lists this clonotype with many counts. CDR1 and CDR2 from the germline V gene are MNHEY and SMNVEV (reference sequence). This CDR3 spans 16 amino acids. Trimming shortened V by 6 bases and J by 6 bases, and 23 bases separated the two germline ends. MiXCR, run by TCRdb on the PCR reads, gives a single entry per CDR3 protein. The data contain 23,000 or so distinct CDR3 sequences, around two fifths of them singletons. V usage is TRBV27 and J usage is TRBJ1-1; D not certain. The sequenced material came from esophageal tumor tissue. This receptor was identified in a male donor with esophageal squamous cell carcinoma. The CDR3: CASRFNTLHQSSEAFF. The DNA of the CDR3 is TGTGCCAGCAGATTTAACACCCTGCACCAAAGCTCTGAAGCTTTCTTT.